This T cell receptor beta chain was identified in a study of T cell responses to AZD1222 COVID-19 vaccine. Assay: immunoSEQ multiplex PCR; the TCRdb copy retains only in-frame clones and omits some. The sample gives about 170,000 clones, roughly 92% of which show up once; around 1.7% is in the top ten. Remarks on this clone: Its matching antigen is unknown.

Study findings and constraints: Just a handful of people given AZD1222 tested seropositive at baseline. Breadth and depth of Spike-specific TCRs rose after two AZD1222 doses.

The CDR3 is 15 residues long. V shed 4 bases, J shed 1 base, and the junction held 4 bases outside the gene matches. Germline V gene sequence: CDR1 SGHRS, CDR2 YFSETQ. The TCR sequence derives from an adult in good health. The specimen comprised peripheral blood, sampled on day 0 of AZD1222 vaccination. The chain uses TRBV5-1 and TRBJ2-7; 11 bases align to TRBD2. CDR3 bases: TGCGCCAGCAGCGCGGGACTAGCGGCTTCCTACGAGCAGTACTTC. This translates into CASSAGLAASYEQYF.